This T cell receptor (beta chain) was profiled in a study of T cell repertoires in cytomegalovirus infection. Study overall: Both CMV infection and a matching HLA type were indicated by public TCR beta signatures.

TCRdb processed the reads anew with MiXCR; each CDR3 protein has one entry. There are some 160,000 distinct CDR3 sequences in the sample; 17% occur only once, and approximately 18% lies in the top ten. Study-wide results and caveats: Clonotypes of TCR beta that were HLA-C-restricted and CMV-specific dominated the ex vivo response. Identification of carriers of CMV plus the relevant HLA was achieved through cumulative public TCR beta family frequency.

This CDR3 comprises 15 residues. Trimming left V 6 bases short and J 2 bases short, with 17 bases between. The germline CDR1 and CDR2 sequences are MDHEN and SYDVKM. A word on this clonotype: What it recognizes is unknown.

The V gene is TRBV28, the J gene TRBJ2-7; D remains ambiguous. The sequenced material came from CD8+ T cells from PBMCs. The clonotype was recovered from a human donor in good health (CMV status not recorded). Some clones in this sample may be carry-over from other donors' samples. The CDR3: CASSFTVGTPYEQYF. The CDR3, as DNA: TGTGCCAGCAGCTTCACCGTCGGAACCCCCTACGAGCAGTACTTC. Looking up the rest from reference TRBV28 and TRBJ2-7 gives the full variable domain: DVKVTQSSRYLVKRTGEKVFLECVQDMDHENMFWYRQDPGLGLRLIYFSYDVKMKEKGDIPEGYSVSREKKERFSLILESASTNQTSMYLCASSFTVGTPYEQYFGPGTRLTVT.